These T cell receptor beta chains were read from a single sample in a study of vaccination effects on CD4 cells after COVID-19. Repertoires were generated with immunoSEQ multiplex PCR, while TCRdb's copy carries only in-frame clones and drops some. In the table there are roughly 71,000 clones, less than 80% of which are singletons. Antigens of these TCRs are unknown. The specimen comprised CD4+ T cells from PBMCs cultured with HCoV-OC43 spike peptides, sampled after COVID-19 vaccination. The receptors originated from a human donor who received a COVID-19 vaccine. The CDR3 runs from the conserved cysteine through the conserved F or W. The order of the fields is V gene, CDR3 length, J gene, clone size, D gene, CDR3 protein, CDR3 DNA. D genes are given only for firm matches. For some rows the clone size is stated as once, few or many, or as a class when expanded; others skip it.

TRBV18	15	TRBJ2-1	-	-	CASSPLVGEYNEQFF	TGTGCCAGCTCACCCCTCGTTGGGGAATACAATGAGCAGTTCTTC
TRBV2	15	TRBJ2-1	few	-	CASTKGGEGIDEQFF	TGTGCCAGCACCAAAGGAGGTGAAGGGATCGATGAGCAGTTCTTC
TRBV12-5	14	TRBJ1-5	few	TRBD1	CASGPGQGSQPQHF	TGTGCTAGTGGCCCGGGACAGGGGAGTCAGCCCCAGCATTTT
TRBV21-1	15	TRBJ1-5	once	-	CASSKVFRRAQPQHF	TGTGCCAGCAGCAAAGTATTTCGGAGGGCACAGCCCCAGCATTTT
TRBV18	16	TRBJ1-1	-	-	CASSPPAGGKSAEAFF	TGTGCCAGCTCACCACCGGCCGGTGGGAAGTCGGCTGAAGCTTTCTTT
TRBV7-9	15	TRBJ1-2	few	-	CASSLGTGINYGYTF	TGTGCCAGCAGCTTAGGGACGGGGATTAACTATGGCTACACCTTC
TRBV30	15	TRBJ2-3	-	TRBD1	CAWTFGTGNGDTQYF	TGTGCCTGGACGTTCGGGACAGGGAATGGAGATACGCAGTATTTT
TRBV2	13	TRBJ1-1	-	-	CASSDDFATEAFF	TGTGCCAGCAGTGATGACTTCGCCACTGAAGCTTTCTTT
TRBV5-1	16	TRBJ2-2	-	-	CASSLFVATSTGELFF	TGCGCCAGCAGCTTGTTCGTGGCTACCTCCACCGGGGAGCTGTTTTTT
TRBV3-1/TRBV3-2	16	TRBJ1-6	-	-	CASSLWTSRDNSPLHF	TGTGCCAGCAGCCTTTGGACCTCAAGGGATAATTCACCCCTCCACTTT
TRBV4-1	16	TRBJ2-1	few	-	CASSQVQWGQNNEQFF	TGCGCCAGCAGCCAAGTTCAGTGGGGGCAGAACAATGAGCAGTTCTTC
TRBV5-1	14	TRBJ2-3	-	-	CASSLGRNIDTQYF	TGCGCCAGCAGCTTGGGACGCAACATCGATACGCAGTATTTT
TRBV28	14	TRBJ2-3	-	-	CASSLSLATDTQYF	TGTGCCAGCAGTTTGAGTCTAGCAACCGATACGCAGTATTTT
TRBV6-6	13	TRBJ1-4	-	-	CASGRHANEKLFF	TGTGCCAGCGGGCGACACGCTAATGAAAAACTGTTTTTT
TRBV3-1/TRBV3-2	9	TRBJ1-1	-	-	CASGTEAFF	TGTGCCAGCGGCACTGAAGCTTTCTTT
TRBV20-1	11	TRBJ1-2	-	-	CSARDDAGYTF	TGCAGTGCTAGAGATGATGCTGGCTACACCTTC
TRBV5-1	14	TRBJ1-2	-	-	CASSFGGRGYGYTF	TGCGCCAGCAGCTTCGGGGGGCGCGGTTATGGCTACACCTTC
TRBV6-5	16	TRBJ1-6	-	TRBD1	CASSYLGQGNNSPLHF	TGTGCCAGCAGTTACCTGGGACAGGGGAATAATTCACCCCTCCACTTT
TRBV9	14	TRBJ1-3	-	-	CASSDFVSGNTIYF	TGTGCCAGCAGCGACTTCGTCTCTGGAAACACCATATATTTT
TRBV30	19	TRBJ1-6	-	TRBD1	CAWSPPPKTGDVRSSPLHF	TGTGCCTGGAGTCCTCCCCCCAAGACAGGGGACGTCAGGAGTTCACCCCTCCACTTT
TRBV30	14	TRBJ1-5	-	-	CAWSRVFGNQPQHF	TGTGCCTGGAGTCGGGTATTCGGGAATCAGCCCCAGCATTTT
TRBV11-1	14	TRBJ1-6	-	-	CASSDGGVGSPLHF	TGTGCCAGCAGCGACGGGGGAGTCGGGTCACCCCTCCACTTT
TRBV6-5	15	TRBJ1-1	few	-	CASSLLWTVNTEAFF	TGTGCCAGCAGTCTCCTTTGGACAGTGAACACTGAAGCTTTCTTT
TRBV19	13	TRBJ1-1	-	-	CASSISWASEAFF	TGTGCCAGTAGTATTAGCTGGGCCTCTGAAGCTTTCTTT
TRBV24-1	13	TRBJ1-2	-	-	CATSVDGNYGYTF	TGTGCCACCAGTGTGGACGGTAACTATGGCTACACCTTC
TRBV5-1	14	TRBJ1-1	once	-	CASSRISLDTEAFF	TGCGCCAGCAGCCGAATATCCCTCGACACTGAAGCTTTCTTT
TRBV7-3	15	TRBJ2-3	-	TRBD2	CASSFTRGGADTQYF	TGTGCCAGCAGCTTTACCCGGGGGGGGGCAGATACGCAGTATTTT
TRBV4-1	19	TRBJ1-6	few	TRBD1	CASSLTGHGQGFPNSPLHF	TGCGCCAGCAGCCTCACAGGCCATGGACAGGGCTTCCCGAATTCACCCCTCCACTTT
TRBV5-6	14	TRBJ2-1	-	-	CASSLGGWDNEQFF	TGTGCCAGCAGCTTGGGGGGATGGGACAATGAGCAGTTCTTC
TRBV19	15	TRBJ1-3	once	-	CASNSGPRSGNTIYF	TGTGCCAGTAACTCCGGGCCAAGGAGTGGAAACACCATATATTTT
TRBV5-6	17	TRBJ2-6	-	TRBD1	CASSRDRFYSGANVLTF	TGTGCCAGCAGCAGGGACAGGTTCTACTCTGGGGCCAACGTCCTGACTTTC
TRBV11-2	17	TRBJ2-3	-	-	CASSLVFPRVGTDTQYF	TGTGCCAGCAGCTTAGTGTTCCCCAGGGTTGGCACAGATACGCAGTATTTT
TRBV19	13	TRBJ2-1	-	-	CASSRGPDNEQFF	TGTGCCAGTAGTAGGGGACCGGACAATGAGCAGTTCTTC
TRBV6-5	14	TRBJ2-3	-	-	CASSSYLETDTQYF	TGTGCCAGCAGTTCTTATCTAGAAACAGATACGCAGTATTTT